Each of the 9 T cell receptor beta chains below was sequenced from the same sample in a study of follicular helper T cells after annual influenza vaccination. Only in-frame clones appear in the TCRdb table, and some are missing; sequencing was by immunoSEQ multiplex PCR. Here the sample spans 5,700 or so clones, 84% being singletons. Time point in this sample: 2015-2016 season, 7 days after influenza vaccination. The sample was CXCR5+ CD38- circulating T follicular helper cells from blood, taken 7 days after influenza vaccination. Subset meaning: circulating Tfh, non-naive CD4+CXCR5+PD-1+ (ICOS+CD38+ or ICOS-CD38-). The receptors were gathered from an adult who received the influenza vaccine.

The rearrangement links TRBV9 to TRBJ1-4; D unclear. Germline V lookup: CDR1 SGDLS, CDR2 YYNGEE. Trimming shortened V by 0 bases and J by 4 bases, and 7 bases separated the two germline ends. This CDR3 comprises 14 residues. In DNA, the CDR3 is TGTGCCAGCAGCGTAGATCTGGGTAATGAAAAACTGTTTTTT. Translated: CASSVDLGNEKLFF. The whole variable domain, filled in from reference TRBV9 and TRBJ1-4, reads DSGVTQTPKHLITATGQRVTLRCSPRSGDLSVYWYQQSLDQGLQFLIQYYNGEERAKGNILERFSAQQFPDLHSELNLSSLELGDSALYFCASSVDLGNEKLFFGSGTQLSVL.

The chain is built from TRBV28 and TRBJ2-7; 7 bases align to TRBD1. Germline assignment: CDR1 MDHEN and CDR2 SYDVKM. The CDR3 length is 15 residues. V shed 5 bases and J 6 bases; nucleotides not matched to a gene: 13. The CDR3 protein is CASSVQLGTVAEQYF. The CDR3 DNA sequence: TGTGCCAGCAGTGTCCAATTAGGGACAGTAGCCGAGCAGTACTTC.

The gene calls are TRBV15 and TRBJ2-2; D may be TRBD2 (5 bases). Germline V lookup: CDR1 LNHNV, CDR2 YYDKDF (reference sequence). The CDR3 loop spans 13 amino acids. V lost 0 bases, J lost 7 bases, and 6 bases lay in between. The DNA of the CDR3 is TGTGCCACCAGCAGAGATCGGGGCGGGGAGCTGTTTTTT. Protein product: CATSRDRGGELFF.

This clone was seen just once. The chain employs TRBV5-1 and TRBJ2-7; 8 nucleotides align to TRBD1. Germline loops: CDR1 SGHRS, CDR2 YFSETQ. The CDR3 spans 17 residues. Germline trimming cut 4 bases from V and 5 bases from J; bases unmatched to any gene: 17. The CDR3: CASSPPHGAGGVNEQYF. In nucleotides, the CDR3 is TGCGCCAGCAGCCCCCCCCACGGAGCAGGGGGCGTTAACGAGCAGTACTTC.

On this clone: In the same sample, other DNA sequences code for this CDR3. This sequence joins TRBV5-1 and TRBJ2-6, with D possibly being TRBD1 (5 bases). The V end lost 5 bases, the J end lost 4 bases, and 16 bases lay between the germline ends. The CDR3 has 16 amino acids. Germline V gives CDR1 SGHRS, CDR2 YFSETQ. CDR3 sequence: CASSTGRHRGANVLTF. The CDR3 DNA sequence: TGCGCCAGCAGTACCGGACGGCACAGGGGGGCCAACGTCCTGACTTTC.

CDR3 amino acids: CAISDLDRDGKNIQYF. The DNA of the CDR3 is TGTGCCATCAGTGACTTGGACAGAGATGGCAAAAACATTCAGTACTTC. This rearrangement joins TRBV10-3 to TRBJ2-4, with TRBD1 as a possible D gene (6 bases). The V end lost 3 bases, the J end lost 3 bases, and 15 bases lay between the germline ends. The CDR3 covers 16 residues. Germline CDR1 and CDR2: ENHRY and SYGVKD.

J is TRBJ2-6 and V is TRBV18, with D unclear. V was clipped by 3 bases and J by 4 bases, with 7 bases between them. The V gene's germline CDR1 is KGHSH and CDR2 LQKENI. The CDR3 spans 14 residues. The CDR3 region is CASSPLKGANVLTF. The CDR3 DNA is TGTGCCAGCTCACCCTTAAAGGGGGCCAACGTCCTGACTTTC.

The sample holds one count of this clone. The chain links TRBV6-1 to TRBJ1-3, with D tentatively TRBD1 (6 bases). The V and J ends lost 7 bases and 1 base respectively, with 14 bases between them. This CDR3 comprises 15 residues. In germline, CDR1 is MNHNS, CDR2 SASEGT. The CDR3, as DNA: TGTGCCAGCATCCGGGGGGCAGTTTCTGGAAACACCATATATTTT. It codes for CASIRGAVSGNTIYF.

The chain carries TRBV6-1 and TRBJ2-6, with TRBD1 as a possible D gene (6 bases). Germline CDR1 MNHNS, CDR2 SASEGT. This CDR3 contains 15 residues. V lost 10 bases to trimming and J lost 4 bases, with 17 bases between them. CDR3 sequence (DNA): TGTGCCACCTGGGATCAGGGGAAAGGGGCCAACGTCCTGACTTTC. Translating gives CATWDQGKGANVLTF.